The next 8 T cell receptor beta chains were all read from a single sample in a study of somatic mutations in cytotoxic T cells in rheumatoid arthritis. Generated by immunoSEQ multiplex PCR, the TCRdb table keeps only in-frame clones and is missing some. The sample includes around 19,000 clones, about 65% of them seen just once. Specimen: CD8+ T cells sorted from blood. All receptors derive from an adult with rheumatoid arthritis.

V is TRBV6-6 and J is TRBJ1-2; D gene uncertain. Germline assignment: CDR1 MNHNY and CDR2 SVGAGI (reference sequence). Trimming took off 0 bases at V and 4 bases at J, with 9 bases between the two ends. The CDR3 has 14 residues. CDR3: CASSYSDWGYGYTF. The CDR3 nucleotides read TGTGCCAGCAGTTACTCGGACTGGGGCTATGGCTACACCTTC.

The chain links TRBV7-9 to TRBJ1-1; D may be TRBD1 (5 bases). The CDR3 sequence is 11 residues long. The V and J ends lost 4 bases and 6 bases respectively, with 6 bases between them. Germline loops: CDR1 SEHNR, CDR2 FQNEAQ (reference sequence). The CDR3 loop reads CASSYRSEAFF. The CDR3 DNA sequence: TGTGCCAGCAGCTACAGGTCTGAAGCTTTCTTT.

This clone was recorded once. CDR3 protein: CASSLGGGTSKADTQYF. DNA for the CDR3: TGTGCCAGCAGCTTGGGTGGCGGGACTAGTAAGGCAGATACGCAGTATTTT. The chain combines TRBV7-8 with TRBJ2-3, with 8 bases identical to TRBD2. The CDR3 consists of 17 residues. Germline V gene data show CDR1 as SGHVS and CDR2 as FQNEAQ. Trimming took 3 bases from V and 4 from J; bases not matched to a gene: 12.

This clone was seen only a few times. The chain links TRBV2 to TRBJ1-3, with TRBD1 identical over 9 bases. Germline V CDR1 and CDR2: SNHLY, FYNNEI. Trimming removed 6 bases from V and 8 bases from J; junction bases left unmatched: 11. The CDR3 is 15 amino acids. The CDR3 reads CASSAWDRVGDTIYF. As DNA, the CDR3 is TGTGCCAGCAGCGCCTGGGACAGGGTCGGAGACACCATATATTTT.

J is TRBJ1-1 and V is TRBV7-3; possible D gene TRBD1, 6 bases. The CDR3 is 13 amino acids. Trimming removed 5 bases from V and 6 bases from J, with 13 bases in between. The germline V gene encodes CDR1 SGHTA and CDR2 FQGTGA. The CDR3 sequence: CASSEIGTPEAFF. The CDR3 region has the DNA TGTGCCAGCAGCGAAATTGGGACACCTGAAGCTTTCTTT. Full variable domain (outside the CDR3, taken from reference TRBV7-3 and TRBJ1-1): GAGVSQTPSNKVTEKGKYVELRCDPISGHTALYWYRQSLGQGPEFLIYFQGTGAADDSGLPNDRFFAVRPEGSVSTLKIQRTERGDSAVYLCASSEIGTPEAFFGQGTRLTVV.

In its sample, this clone was seen a few times. The V call is TRBV6-5, the J call TRBJ1-2; no reliable D call. CDR3 length: 13 residues. CDR1 is MNHEY and CDR2 is SVGAGI in the germline V gene. The ends were cut back, 0 bases at V and 1 base at J, with 3 bases in the middle. The CDR3 DNA reads as TGTGCCAGCAGTTACTCGAGTAACTATGGCTACACCTTC. Amino acid sequence: CASSYSSNYGYTF.

This chain connects TRBV4-2 to TRBJ1-3; D ambiguous. In germline, CDR1 is LGHNA, CDR2 YNFKEQ. Trimming removed 8 bases from V and 7 bases from J, with 15 bases in between. The CDR3 is 13 amino acids. The CDR3 sequence is CASESGVSNTIYF. As DNA, the CDR3 is TGTGCCAGCGAGTCGGGTGTGAGTAACACCATATATTTT.

The J gene is TRBJ2-6, the V gene TRBV5-1; D is perhaps TRBD1 or TRBD2 (5 bases each). Germline-derived CDR1 and CDR2 are SGHRS and YFSETQ. With 2 bases removed from V and 2 bases from J, the gap between germline ends came to 14 bases. This CDR3 region has 17 residues. The CDR3 DNA reads as TGCGCCAGCAGCTTTGAGGGACCCAGGGCTGGGGCCAACGTCCTGACTTTC. Amino acids: CASSFEGPRAGANVLTF.